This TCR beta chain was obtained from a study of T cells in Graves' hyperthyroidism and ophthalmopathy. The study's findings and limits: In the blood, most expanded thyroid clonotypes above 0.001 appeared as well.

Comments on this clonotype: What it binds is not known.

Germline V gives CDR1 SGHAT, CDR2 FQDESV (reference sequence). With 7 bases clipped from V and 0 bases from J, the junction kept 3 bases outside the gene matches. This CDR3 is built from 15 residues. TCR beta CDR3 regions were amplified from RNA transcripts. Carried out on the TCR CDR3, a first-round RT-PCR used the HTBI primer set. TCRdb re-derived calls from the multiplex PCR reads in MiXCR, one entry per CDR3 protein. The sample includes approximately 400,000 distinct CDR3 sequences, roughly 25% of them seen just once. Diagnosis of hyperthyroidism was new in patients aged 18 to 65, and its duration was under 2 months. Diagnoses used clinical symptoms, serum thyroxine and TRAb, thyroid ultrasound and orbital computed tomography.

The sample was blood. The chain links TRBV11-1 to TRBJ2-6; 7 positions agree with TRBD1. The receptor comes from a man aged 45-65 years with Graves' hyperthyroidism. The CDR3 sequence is CASTRDSSGANVLTF. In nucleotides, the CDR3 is TGTGCCAGCACTAGGGACAGCTCTGGGGCCAACGTCCTGACTTTC. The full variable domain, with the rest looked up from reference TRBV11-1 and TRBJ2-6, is EAEVAQSPRYKITEKSQAVAFWCDPISGHATLYWYRQILGQGPELLVQFQDESVVDDSQLPKDRFSAERLKGVDSTLKIQPAELGDSAMYLCASTRDSSGANVLTFGAGSRLTVL.